This passage covers 23 T cell receptor beta chains from one sample sequenced in a study of chemoradiotherapy in HPV16-positive cancers. Sequencing was performed with immunoSEQ multiplex PCR; in TCRdb, only in-frame clones are kept and a portion is missing. Altogether about 4,700 clones are present, roughly 79% being singletons, with the ten largest covering over 4%. This sample comprised tumor tissue, obtained from a patient who underwent chemoradiotherapy. These receptors were obtained from a human donor with HPV-associated anogenital cancer.

The chain carries TRBV7-2 and TRBJ1-4; a possible D gene is TRBD1 (5 bases). V was trimmed by 0 bases and J by 4 bases, leaving 9 bases between them. Germline values: CDR1 SGHTA, CDR2 FQGNSA. CDR3 length: 15 amino acids. The DNA of the CDR3 is TGTGCCAGCAGCTTAGCCCGACAGCTTAATGAAAAACTGTTTTTT. Residues: CASSLARQLNEKLFF.

The chain employs TRBV30 and TRBJ1-6; tentatively, D is TRBD1 (6 bases). V dropped 1 base and J dropped 9 bases, with 10 bases sitting between them. The CDR3 is 13 amino acids. Per the germline V gene, CDR1 is GTSNPN and CDR2 is SVGIG (reference sequence). CDR3 sequence reads: CAWSARGRSPLHF. The CDR3 DNA reads TGTGCCTGGAGTGCCAGGGGCCGTTCACCCCTCCACTTT.

The chain has TRBV18 and TRBJ2-1; TRBD1 matches at 9 bases. The CDR3 extends over 14 amino acids. CDR1 is KGHSH and CDR2 is LQKENI in the germline V gene. The trim removed 5 bases at V and 9 bases at J, leaving 8 bases unmatched. CDR3 region: CASSTRDRDSEQFF. The CDR3 DNA reads as TGTGCCAGCTCAACCCGGGACAGGGATAGTGAGCAGTTCTTC.

The V call is TRBV7-9, the J call TRBJ1-2, with unresolved D. Trimming took off 5 bases at V and 0 bases at J, with 16 bases between the two ends. The CDR3 has 16 amino acids. CDR1 is SEHNR and CDR2 is FQNEAQ in the germline V gene (reference sequence). CDR3 amino acids: CASSPGLSGANYGYTF. DNA of the CDR3: TGTGCCAGCAGCCCCGGCCTGTCCGGAGCTAACTATGGCTACACCTTC.

This clone was seen only a few times. V usage is TRBV7-9 and J usage is TRBJ1-1; D not resolved. CDR1 and CDR2 (germline): SEHNR, FQNEAQ (reference sequence). The CDR3 totals 14 residues. With 0 bases removed from V and 4 bases from J, the gap between germline ends came to 9 bases. This CDR3 is CASSLASTGTEAFF. The CDR3 region has the DNA TGTGCCAGCAGCTTAGCGTCAACCGGCACTGAAGCTTTCTTT.

The chain combines TRBV7-6 with TRBJ2-1, with D possibly being TRBD2 (6 bases). The CDR3 covers 15 residues. CDR1 and CDR2 from the germline V gene are SGHVS and FNYEAQ. The V end was cut by 5 bases, the J end by 7 bases, with 18 bases between. CDR3 in amino acids: CASSVDPGEGNEQFF. In DNA form, the CDR3 reads TGTGCCAGCAGCGTGGACCCGGGAGAAGGGAATGAGCAGTTCTTC.

The rearrangement joins TRBV14 to TRBJ2-1; TRBD2 agrees at 7 bases. The germline V gene encodes CDR1 SGHDN and CDR2 FVKESK. The CDR3 contains 14 residues. The V gene end was trimmed by 5 bases and the J gene end by 5 bases; junction bases not matched to a gene: 6. The CDR3 loop reads CASSVSGTDNEQFF. The CDR3 DNA reads as TGTGCCAGCAGCGTAAGCGGGACCGACAATGAGCAGTTCTTC.

The chain links TRBV7-2 to TRBJ2-3; no clear D gene. Germline lookup yields CDR1 SGHTA and CDR2 FQGNSA. Deletions cut 5 bases from V and 3 bases from J, with 6 bases between. This CDR3 is built from 12 residues. As DNA, the CDR3 is TGTGCCAGCAGCCCCCCGACAGATACGCAGTATTTT. It specifies CASSPPTDTQYF.

A single count supports this clone. The rearrangement joins TRBV18 to TRBJ1-5; TRBD1 aligns across 7 bases. The CDR3 length is 14 residues. The trim removed 5 bases at V and 1 base at J, leaving 2 bases unmatched. Germline CDR1 KGHSH, CDR2 LQKENI. CDR3 DNA: TGTGCCAGCTCAGGGGGACAGAGCAATCAGCCCCAGCATTTT. The encoded protein is CASSGGQSNQPQHF.

The chain employs TRBV10-2 and TRBJ1-2; perhaps TRBD1 as D (5 bases). This CDR3 spans 13 amino acids. Trimming stripped 6 bases from V and 8 bases from J, with 16 bases between. Germline CDR1 WSHSY, CDR2 SAAADI. The CDR3 loop reads CASRGRTEQGYTF. The CDR3 DNA reads TGCGCCAGCAGGGGACGGACGGAGCAAGGCTACACCTTC.

In this sample, this clone turned up a few times. The chain combines TRBV5-4 with TRBJ2-4; 13 bases fit TRBD2. V shed 0 bases, J shed 3 bases, and the junction held 9 bases outside the gene matches. Germline CDR1 and CDR2: SGHNT and YYREEE (reference sequence). The CDR3 is 19 amino acids. DNA for the CDR3: TGTGCCAGCAGCTTGGGAACTAGCGGGAGGGCCCTCGACAAAAACATTCAGTACTTC. It encodes CASSLGTSGRALDKNIQYF.

This clone was counted once. The rearrangement links TRBV7-7 to TRBJ1-1; D unresolved. This CDR3 spans 13 amino acids. Trimming took off 6 bases at V and 1 base at J, with 9 bases between the two ends. Per the germline V gene, CDR1 is SSHAT and CDR2 is FNYEAQ (reference sequence). CDR3 bases: TGTGCCAGCAGTGCAGACACGAACACTGAAGCTTTCTTT. Residues: CASSADTNTEAFF. Combining the CDR3 with reference TRBV7-7 and TRBJ1-1 gives the whole variable domain GAGVSQSPRYKVTKRGQDVTLRCDPISSHATLYWYQQALGQGPEFLTYFNYEAQPDKSGLPSDRFSAERPEGSISTLTIQRTEQRDSAMYRCASSADTNTEAFFGQGTRLTVV.

V is TRBV13 and J is TRBJ2-2; maybe TRBD2 (8 bases). CDR1 PRHDT and CDR2 FYEKMQ come from the germline V gene (reference sequence). Trimming pared 4 bases from V and 0 bases from J, leaving 24 bases between. The CDR3 length is 20 residues. The CDR3 DNA reads TGTGCCAGCAGCTCCTACAGGGGCTACAGCGGGGGCCCGAACACCGGGGAGCTGTTTTTT. It translates to CASSSYRGYSGGPNTGELFF.

The chain combines TRBV18 with TRBJ2-1, with a weak D call TRBD1 (6 bases). From germline, CDR1 is KGHSH and CDR2 LQKENI. The V end lost 3 bases, the J end lost 9 bases, and 15 bases lay between the germline ends. CDR3 length equals 14 residues. CDR3 DNA: TGTGCCAGCTCACCCCGTGAAGAAGGGGGTGAGCAGTTCTTC. This codes for CASSPREEGGEQFF.

As DNA, the CDR3 is TGTGCCAGCAGCTTGGACGGTGACTATGGCTACACCTTC. Residues: CASSLDGDYGYTF. The rearrangement uses TRBV5-6 and TRBJ1-2; D not certain. Trimming stripped 0 bases from V and 3 bases from J, with 6 bases between. CDR1 is SGHDT and CDR2 is YYEEEE in the germline V gene. CDR3 size: 13 residues.

V gene TRBV19 combines with J gene TRBJ2-5; D ambiguous. This CDR3 has 13 residues. Trimming removed 5 bases from V and 1 base from J, with 8 bases in between. The germline CDR1 and CDR2 sequences are LNHDA and SQIVND (reference sequence). This chain's CDR3 is CASSPMVQETQYF. CDR3 sequence (DNA): TGTGCCAGTAGTCCCATGGTCCAAGAGACCCAGTACTTC.

This chain connects TRBV19 to TRBJ1-2; 7 nucleotides line up with TRBD1. The V gene end was trimmed by 7 bases and the J gene end by 1 base; junction bases not matched to a gene: 6. This CDR3 has 14 residues. Looked up from germline, CDR1 is LNHDA and CDR2 is SQIVND (reference sequence). Here the CDR3 DNA reads TGTGCCAGTACCCCGGACAGGTATAACTATGGCTACACCTTC. It translates to CASTPDRYNYGYTF.

This clone was counted a few times. The genes are TRBV27 and TRBJ2-3, with D possibly TRBD1 on 6 matching bases. CDR1 is MNHEY, CDR2 SMNVEV, per germline (reference sequence). Trimming removed 6 bases from V and 8 bases from J, with 15 bases in between. The CDR3 sequence is 13 residues long. CDR3 loop: CASSPPPGVTQYF. In DNA, the CDR3 is TGTGCCAGCAGCCCGCCCCCAGGGGTTACGCAGTATTTT.

DNA for the CDR3: TGTGCTAGTGGAATCGGGCCGGTCACTGAAGCTTTCTTT. Protein sequence: CASGIGPVTEAFF. The chain has TRBV12-5 and TRBJ1-1, with D unresolved. This CDR3 has 13 residues. Germline lookup yields CDR1 LGHNT and CDR2 FRNRAP. V gave up 6 bases and J gave up 4 bases, with 12 bases separating them.

The gene calls are TRBV4-1 and TRBJ2-3; 10 nucleotides line up with TRBD2. Trimming at V came to 4 bases and at J to 7 bases, leaving 11 bases not matched to a gene. This CDR3 comprises 16 residues. Looked up from germline, CDR1 is MGHRA and CDR2 is YSYEKL. The CDR3 DNA sequence: TGCGCCAGCAGCCTCTACTCTAGCGGGAGAGTGAATACGCAGTATTTT. As protein: CASSLYSSGRVNTQYF.

DNA of the CDR3: TGTGCCAGCAGCCTACAGGGAGACAATGAGCAGTTCTTC. As protein: CASSLQGDNEQFF. V gene TRBV2 combines with J gene TRBJ2-1; D possibly corresponds to TRBD1 (6 bases). This CDR3 has 13 amino acids. Germline CDR1 SNHLY, CDR2 FYNNEI. V lost 6 bases to trimming and J lost 5 bases, with 11 bases between them.

In this sample, this clone turned up a few times. This chain uses TRBV7-3 with TRBJ1-1; 7 bases align to TRBD1. The germline V gene has CDR1 SGHTA and CDR2 FQGTGA. The length of the CDR3 is 13 residues. Unmatched junction bases numbered 1, after V lost 5 bases and J lost 1 base. The CDR3 protein is CASSRDRNTEAFF. The CDR3 bases are TGTGCCAGCAGCCGGGACAGGAACACTGAAGCTTTCTTT.

This clone was observed a handful of times. The rearrangement joins TRBV10-3 to TRBJ1-4; D may be TRBD1 (6 bases). The germline gives CDR1 ENHRY, CDR2 SYGVKD. The CDR3 runs to 15 residues. Trimming removed 4 bases from V and 2 bases from J, with 11 bases in between. The CDR3 nucleotides read TGTGCCATCAGTGGCACAGGGACTACTAATGAAAAACTGTTTTTT. This translates into CAISGTGTTNEKLFF.